Each of the 17 T cell receptor beta chains below was sequenced from the same sample in a study of blood T cells in healthy people across ages. A sample-barcoded 5' primer and a J-beta primer mix were used in a second PCR of about 7 to 12 cycles. TCRdb re-derived calls from the 5' RACE reads in MiXCR, one entry per CDR3 protein. The table includes about 730,000 distinct CDR3 sequences, 35% to 45% detected once. Input material: blood. The receptors come from a woman aged 60-75 years in good health.

The chain joins TRBV7-3 to TRBJ1-2; 10 bases fit TRBD1. The junction had 6 bases not matched to a gene; V was cut back by 3 bases and J by 8 bases. This CDR3 is 14 amino acids long. CDR1 SGHTA and CDR2 FQGTGA come from the germline V gene. CDR3 DNA: TGTGCCAGCAGCTTGGGGACAGGGGCATGGGGCTACACCTTC. Translated: CASSLGTGAWGYTF.

The chain couples TRBV5-1 to TRBJ1-2, with D maybe TRBD1 (6 bases). The CDR3 is 14 amino acids. Germline CDR1 and CDR2: SGHRS and YFSETQ. The V and J ends lost 0 bases and 8 bases respectively, with 14 bases between them. The CDR3 spells CASSLAVGAGGYTF. CDR3 coding DNA: TGCGCCAGCAGCTTGGCAGTGGGGGCGGGCGGCTACACCTTC.

The sample holds a few counts of this clonotype. The chain has TRBV7-2 and TRBJ2-7; 13 bases map to TRBD2. Germline trimming cut 5 bases from V and 3 bases from J; bases unmatched to any gene: 7. This CDR3 region has 16 residues. The germline CDR1 and CDR2 sequences are SGHTA and FQGNSA. This chain's CDR3 is CASSPSWTSGSYEQYF. Written as DNA, the CDR3 is TGTGCCAGCAGCCCGTCCTGGACTAGCGGGAGCTACGAGCAGTACTTC. Filled out from reference TRBV7-2 and TRBJ2-7, the complete variable domain reads GAGVSQSPSNKVTEKGKDVELRCDPISGHTALYWYRQSLGQGLEFLIYFQGNSAPDKSGLPSDRFSAERTGGSVSTLTIQRTQQEDSAVYLCASSPSWTSGSYEQYFGPGTRLTVT.

The V call is TRBV2, the J call TRBJ2-5, with 7 bases aligning to TRBD2. V lost 7 bases, J lost 3 bases, and 11 bases stayed unmatched. The CDR3 is made up of 15 amino acids. CDR1 is SNHLY, CDR2 FYNNEI, per germline. The CDR3 here is CASTKAGRGKETQYF. The CDR3 DNA sequence: TGTGCCAGCACTAAAGCGGGGAGGGGAAAAGAGACCCAGTACTTC.

The rearrangement uses TRBV7-3 and TRBJ2-5, with TRBD1 matching over 8 bases. The J segment lost 3 bases and the V segment lost 5 bases, leaving 2 bases of the junction unmatched. CDR3 length equals 13 residues. Germline loops: CDR1 SGHTA, CDR2 FQGTGA. The CDR3 bases are TGTGCCAGCAGCAAACAGGGGGAAGAGACCCAGTACTTC. It specifies CASSKQGEETQYF.

This clonotype was seen only a few times. This rearrangement joins TRBV24-1 to TRBJ2-1, with D unresolved. Germline V gives CDR1 KGHDR, CDR2 SFDVKD. The CDR3 extends over 11 amino acids. The ends were cut back, 5 bases at V and 10 bases at J, with 8 bases in the middle. The CDR3 reads CATSAVEEQFF. DNA of the CDR3: TGTGCCACCAGTGCAGTGGAAGAGCAGTTCTTC.

In this sample, this clonotype turned up a few times. This chain uses TRBV4-3 with TRBJ2-1; the D is unclear. The CDR3 has 15 residues. Trimming left V 7 bases short and J 1 base short, with 14 bases between. CDR1 is LGHNA, CDR2 YSLEER, per germline. CDR3 sequence (DNA): TGCGCCAGCAACCCGTCCCTGGCATCCTACAATGAGCAGTTCTTC. It is translated as CASNPSLASYNEQFF.

This clonotype was picked up many times. The V and J genes are TRBV7-2 and TRBJ1-6; D may be TRBD1 (6 bases). Trimming took 6 bases from V and 8 from J, leaving 14 bases between them. The CDR3 runs 14 residues. Germline lookup yields CDR1 SGHTA and CDR2 FQGNSA. CDR3 bases: TGTGCCAGCAGACGAACAGGGCCTCATTCACCCCTCCACTTT. Protein: CASRRTGPHSPLHF.

A few counts support this clonotype. The chain employs TRBV12-3 or TRBV12-4 and TRBJ2-3; 7 nucleotides match TRBD2. The CDR3 has 15 amino acids. With V trimmed by 8 bases and J by 5 bases, 13 bases remained unmatched. This CDR3 is CASVLAGVGGDTQYF. For the CDR3, the DNA is TGTGCCAGCGTATTGGCGGGAGTCGGCGGAGATACGCAGTATTTT.

The chain is built from TRBV6-2 or TRBV6-3 and TRBJ1-2; 7 positions match TRBD1. The CDR3 runs 13 residues. With V trimmed by 2 bases and J by 6 bases, 3 bases remained unmatched. In germline, CDR1 is MNHEY, CDR2 SVGEGT. The CDR3 is CASSYGQANGYTF. In DNA form, the CDR3 reads TGTGCCAGCAGTTACGGACAGGCCAATGGCTACACCTTC.

The V gene is TRBV29-1, the J gene TRBJ2-7, with D perhaps TRBD2 (6 bases). V was shortened by 1 base and J by 2 bases, with 15 bases between the two germline ends. CDR1 is SQVTM, CDR2 ANQGSEA, per germline. This CDR3 contains 15 residues. CDR3 nucleotide sequence: TGCAGCGTTGAAGCGGGACTCGACTCAGCCTACGAGCAGTACTTC. It yields the protein CSVEAGLDSAYEQYF.

The chain carries TRBV7-9 and TRBJ2-5; 10 bases align to TRBD2. The J call may be mistaken, given a closer DNA end match to TRBJ2-7. The germline CDR1 and CDR2 sequences are SEHNR and FQNEAQ (reference sequence). This CDR3 spans 15 amino acids. The CDR3 spells CASGPAGTSDYEQYF. The DNA of the CDR3 is TGTGCCAGCGGCCCCGCCGGGACTAGCGACTACGAGCAGTACTTC.

The chain couples TRBV12-3 or TRBV12-4 to TRBJ1-2; D ambiguous. This CDR3 region has 17 residues. Between the trimmed V and J ends, which lost 10 bases and 0 bases, there was a span of 24 bases. The CDR3 loop is CAIYWARGDFTNYGYTF. As DNA, the CDR3 is TGTGCCATTTATTGGGCACGGGGAGACTTCACTAACTATGGCTACACCTTC.

This clonotype came up many times. This sequence joins TRBV29-1 and TRBJ1-4; a possible D gene is TRBD1 (6 bases). The CDR3 is 12 amino acids. Trimming took off 7 bases at V and 7 bases at J, with 13 bases between the two ends. Germline-derived CDR1 and CDR2 are SQVTM and ANQGSEA. The CDR3 DNA sequence: TGCAGCGCCGGGACATATGGTGAAAAACTGTTTTTT. Its translation is CSAGTYGEKLFF.

In this sample, this clonotype turned up a few times. This chain connects TRBV7-9 to TRBJ2-1; the D is unclear. Germline values: CDR1 SEHNR, CDR2 FQNEAQ (reference sequence). The CDR3 is 14 residues long. V lost 4 bases to trimming and J lost 6 bases, with 13 bases between them. DNA for the CDR3: TGTGCCAGCAGCTCCCTCGCGGTTGGCAATGAGCAGTTCTTC. Residues: CASSSLAVGNEQFF. Together with reference TRBV7-9 and TRBJ2-1, the CDR3 gives the full variable domain: DTGVSQNPRHKITKRGQNVTFRCDPISEHNRLYWYRQTLGQGPEFLTYFQNEAQLEKSRLLSDRFSAERPKGSFSTLEIQRTEQGDSAMYLCASSSLAVGNEQFFGPGTRLTVL.

This sequence joins TRBV15 and TRBJ1-1; D not resolved. CDR1 and CDR2 (germline): LNHNV, YYDKDF (reference sequence). The CDR3 is made up of 12 amino acids. V lost 3 bases and J lost 4, with 6 bases in between. The CDR3 DNA follows: TGTGCCACCAGCAGGGTTGTCACTGAAGCTTTCTTT. Translation: CATSRVVTEAFF.

V usage is TRBV20-1 and J usage is TRBJ1-5; TRBD1 matches at 8 bases. The CDR3 is made up of 17 amino acids. Germline CDR1 and CDR2: DFQATT and SNEGSKA (reference sequence). With 0 bases clipped from V and 1 base from J, the junction kept 8 bases outside the gene matches. The DNA of the CDR3 is TGCAGTGCTAGAGATGGGACAGGATTCATGAGCAATCAGCCCCAGCATTTT. This encodes CSARDGTGFMSNQPQHF.